These T cell receptor beta chains were read from a single sample in a study of beta chain features in type 1 diabetes. Libraries were prepared by immunoSEQ multiplex PCR; TCRdb keeps only in-frame clonotypes and omits some of them. The repertoire holds around 430,000 clones, with 30% as singletons. Source material: naive CD4+ T cells from blood. The receptors derive from a man aged 18 to 35 in good health. Both conserved end residues are part of each CDR3. The D gene is left open where the match is weak. Clone size is not always given. Where it is, it says once, few, many or a class for expanded clones.

j_gene,abundance,v_gene,d_gene,CDR3aa,CDR3nt
TRBJ2-7,-,TRBV14,-,CASSQYVRADEQYF,TGTGCCAGCAGCCAATATGTCCGGGCGGACGAGCAGTACTTC
TRBJ2-3,few,TRBV7-9,-,CASNAWRGQTSTDTQYF,TGTGCCAGCAACGCCTGGCGTGGGCAGACTAGCACAGATACGCAGTATTTT
TRBJ2-5,few,TRBV11-2,TRBD2,CASSFLTSGQETQYF,TGTGCCAGCAGCTTCTTGACTAGCGGGCAAGAGACCCAGTACTTC
TRBJ2-7,few,TRBV30,TRBD1,CAWRGPGQGRNEQYF,TGTGCCTGGAGGGGGCCGGGACAGGGGCGCAACGAGCAGTACTTC
TRBJ2-3,few,TRBV7-2,-,CASSLDNMVPAGRRYF,TGTGCCAGCAGCTTAGACAACATGGTTCCGGCGGGTCGACGGTATTTT
TRBJ2-3,few,TRBV29-1,-,CSVGGIGSTDTQYF,TGCAGCGTTGGGGGTATAGGAAGCACAGATACGCAGTATTTT
TRBJ2-1,few,TRBV7-7,-,CASSVGTGANNEQFF,TGTGCTAGCAGTGTAGGGACTGGTGCTAACAATGAGCAGTTCTTC
TRBJ2-1,-,TRBV4-1,TRBD2,CASRLGLAGSNEQFF,TGCGCCAGCAGGCTCGGACTAGCGGGGAGCAATGAGCAGTTCTTC
TRBJ1-2,few,TRBV29-1,-,CSVLLGRDSMESTF,TGCAGCGTTCTTCTCGGCAGGGACTCTATGGAGAGCACCTTC
TRBJ2-3,-,TRBV29-1,-,CSLSRSATSDTQYF,TGCAGCCTTTCGCGCTCCGCTACATCAGATACGCAGTATTTT
TRBJ2-3,few,TRBV4-3,-,CASSQVWGGGTDTQYF,TGCGCCAGCAGCCAAGTCTGGGGCGGAGGCACAGATACGCAGTATTTT
TRBJ1-2,-,TRBV5-6,TRBD1,CASSTLTGDYGYTF,TGTGCCAGCAGCACGCTGACAGGGGACTATGGCTACACCTTC
TRBJ2-3,few,TRBV27,-,CASRPGGGRTDTQYF,TGTGCCAGCCGCCCAGGCGGCGGGCGCACAGATACGCAGTATTTT
TRBJ2-6,-,TRBV6-6,TRBD1,CASSPGTGTRANVLTF,TGTGCCAGCAGCCCCGGGACAGGGACGCGGGCCAACGTCCTGACTTTC
TRBJ1-1,-,TRBV7-2,-,CASSLATRGEAFF,TGTGCCAGCAGCTTAGCCACCAGGGGAGAAGCTTTCTTT
TRBJ2-3,-,TRBV5-1,-,CASSPGLHTDTQYF,TGCGCCAGCAGCCCGGGATTACACACAGATACGCAGTATTTT